This T cell receptor (beta chain) appears in the sequencing data of a study of technical replicates of blood from several donors. The CDR3 has 14 residues. Trimming took 6 bases from V and 7 from J; bases not matched to a gene: 8. The germline CDR1 and CDR2 sequences are SQVTM and ANQGSEA. Generated by immunoSEQ multiplex PCR, the TCRdb table keeps only in-frame clones and is missing some. The repertoire holds under 90,000 clones, with around 94% as singletons. This receptor was obtained from a human donor in good health. Specimen: T cells isolated from PBMCs. This chain uses TRBV29-1 with TRBJ1-4; TRBD1 matches 10 bases. The DNA of the CDR3 is TGCAGCGTAGAAAAAGGACAGGGGGTTGAAAAACTGTTTTTT. Protein sequence: CSVEKGQGVEKLFF.